This TCR beta chain was sequenced in a study of blood T cell repertoires in COVID-19. Study overall: The United States, Italy and Spain were the sources of the acute and convalescent COVID-19 samples. The analysed material was cDNA or gDNA that came from T cells, B-cell-depleted T cells, or PBMCs.

The CDR3 contains 15 residues. Trimming removed 6 bases at V and 1 base at J, with 18 bases between. The germline V gene has CDR1 SQVTM and CDR2 ANQGSEA. Methods used by the authors: Estimation of nucleated cell counts was performed using reference gene primer amplification. Clones were sequenced by immunoSEQ multiplex PCR, and TCRdb holds only the in-frame ones, with some missing. D and trimming come from the DNA, and the V and J calls and clone size come from that table. The sample has around 250,000 clones; approximately 85% are singletons. The gene calls are TRBV29-1 and TRBJ2-5; D possibly corresponds to TRBD1 (6 bases). What was sequenced was peripheral blood. This receptor was obtained from a man in his fifties or sixties with active or convalescent COVID-19. The CDR3 loop reads CSVVQGSDPQETQYF. CDR3 coding DNA: TGCAGCGTGGTGCAGGGGTCTGACCCCCAAGAGACCCAGTACTTC.